A single sample is the source of the 27 T cell receptor beta chains below, sequenced in a study of T cell repertoires in cytomegalovirus infection. TCRdb re-called the reads through MiXCR, storing one row per CDR3 protein. The table has roughly 800,000 distinct CDR3 sequences, just under 30% seen once; the top ten hold around 12%. These receptors lack a known antigen. The specimen comprised cultured CD8+ T cells from PBMCs, sampled from culture after CMV antigen stimulation. These TCRs come from a human donor in good health (CMV status not recorded). Some clones in this sample may be carry-over from other donors' samples.

The chain recombines TRBV5-6 with TRBJ2-1; D is perhaps TRBD1 (5 bases). CDR3 length equals 11 residues. The V gene's germline CDR1 is SGHDT and CDR2 YYEEEE. Trimming took off 0 bases at V and 15 bases at J, with 10 bases between the two ends. DNA of the CDR3: TGTGCCAGCAGCTTGGTACAGGACGCGTTCTTC. It yields the protein CASSLVQDAFF.

This clonotype has a handful of counts. The CDR3, as DNA: TGTGCCAGCAGCTTAAATCATCAGATGAACTATGGCTACACCTTC. This translates into CASSLNHQMNYGYTF. The rearrangement joins TRBV7-8 to TRBJ1-2, with D uncertain. The CDR3 extends over 15 amino acids. CDR1 is SGHVS and CDR2 is FQNEAQ in the germline V gene. The ends were cut back, 2 bases at V and 2 bases at J, with 12 bases in the middle.

J is TRBJ2-3 and V is TRBV7-3, with 7 positions matching TRBD2. With V trimmed by 0 bases and J by 4 bases, 4 bases remained unmatched. The germline gives CDR1 SGHTA, CDR2 FQGTGA. CDR3 length: 15 amino acids. CDR3 DNA: TGTGCCAGCAGCTTAACGTGGGACTACCCAGATACGCAGTATTTT. It encodes CASSLTWDYPDTQYF.

This clonotype was detected a few times. The V call is TRBV28, the J call TRBJ2-1; D uncertain. The V gene's germline CDR1 is MDHEN and CDR2 SYDVKM. The CDR3 sequence is 11 residues long. Trimming cost V 2 bases and J 10 bases, with 6 bases left between them. CDR3 in DNA: TGTGCCAGCAGTTTAAATCACGAGCAGTTCTTC. Translation: CASSLNHEQFF.

The chain couples TRBV25-1 to TRBJ2-7; D possibly uses TRBD1 or TRBD2 (6 bases each). The CDR3 is 16 amino acids. V was pared by 2 bases and J by 2 bases, with 16 bases between. CDR1 MGHDK and CDR2 SYGVNS come from the germline V gene. The CDR3 protein is CASSETRGLKAYEQYF. CDR3 sequence (DNA): TGTGCCAGCAGTGAAACCCGGGGGCTAAAGGCCTACGAGCAGTACTTC.

Here the CDR3 DNA reads TGTGCCAGCAGTCCCGGAGGGGTGGGTTCACCCCTCCACTTT. Translated, it gives CASSPGGVGSPLHF. The chain couples TRBV27 to TRBJ1-6, with D perhaps TRBD1 (5 bases). The CDR3 contains 14 residues. Looked up from germline, CDR1 is MNHEY and CDR2 is SMNVEV (reference sequence). Trimming took off 5 bases at V and 9 bases at J, with 14 bases between the two ends.

The chain uses TRBV7-6 and TRBJ2-7; 9 nucleotides line up with TRBD1. Germline CDR1 reads SGHVS; CDR2 reads FNYEAQ. The CDR3 totals 15 residues. V lost 4 bases, J lost 3 bases, and 7 bases stayed unmatched. The CDR3 loop is CASSSRTGELYEQYV. The CDR3 nucleotides are TGTGCCAGCAGCTCCAGGACAGGGGAACTCTACGAGCAGTACGTC.

This clonotype was counted between two and nine times. V usage is TRBV10-2 and J usage is TRBJ2-5; 13 bases are a match to TRBD2. Germline V gives CDR1 WSHSY, CDR2 SAAADI. The V and J ends lost 2 bases and 1 base, in that order; junction bases with no gene match: 4. This CDR3 spans 17 amino acids. CDR3 amino acids: CASSEPRLAGGQETQYF. The CDR3 coding sequence is TGCGCCAGCAGTGAGCCCCGACTAGCGGGGGGCCAAGAGACCCAGTACTTC.

This sequence joins TRBV7-9 and TRBJ1-1, with D possibly matching TRBD1 (5 bases). Trimming removed 5 bases from V and 1 base from J, with 23 bases in between. There are 18 residues in the CDR3. CDR1 SEHNR and CDR2 FQNEAQ come from the germline V gene (reference sequence). DNA for the CDR3: TGTGCCAGCAGCAACATAAATTCCGGGGGGGGAAGGAACACTGAAGCTTTCTTT. Its translation is CASSNINSGGGRNTEAFF.

The J gene is TRBJ1-5, the V gene TRBV28; TRBD1 is a possible D gene (6 bases). V gave up 3 bases and J gave up 5 bases, with 23 bases separating them. CDR3 size: 18 residues. CDR1 and CDR2 (germline): MDHEN, SYDVKM. CDR3 region: CASSFIEGVRGGDQPQHF. CDR3 coding DNA: TGTGCCAGCAGTTTTATCGAGGGAGTCAGGGGTGGCGATCAGCCCCAGCATTTT.

This clonotype was seen a handful of times. The chain carries TRBV2 and TRBJ1-2; unclear D gene. CDR3 length equals 13 residues. With 5 bases removed from V and 2 bases from J, the gap between germline ends came to 9 bases. The germline CDR1 and CDR2 sequences are SNHLY and FYNNEI. The CDR3 sequence is CASSRRGNYGYTF. CDR3 in DNA: TGTGCCAGCAGTCGCCGAGGGAACTATGGCTACACCTTC.

In its sample, this clonotype was seen many times. V usage is TRBV7-2 and J usage is TRBJ1-1; D is unclear. The ends were cut back, 3 bases at V and 6 bases at J, with 11 bases in the middle. This CDR3 region has 13 residues. Germline V gene lookup returns CDR1 SGHTA and CDR2 FQGNSA. The CDR3 spells CASSLLDWPEAFF. CDR3 bases: TGTGCCAGCAGCTTGCTCGATTGGCCTGAAGCTTTCTTT.

There are a few counts of this clonotype. The chain links TRBV29-1 to TRBJ1-2; D not resolved. V dropped 2 bases and J dropped 7 bases, with 11 bases sitting between them. In germline, CDR1 is SQVTM, CDR2 ANQGSEA. The CDR3 runs 12 residues. CDR3 amino acids: CSVEIGGIGYTF. The CDR3 DNA is TGCAGCGTTGAAATAGGAGGGATTGGCTACACCTTC.

The V gene is TRBV7-6, the J gene TRBJ1-2, with 11 bases that match TRBD1. V trimming: 5 bases; J trimming: 6 bases; junction bases outside the gene matches: 14. Germline V gene lookup returns CDR1 SGHVS and CDR2 FNYEAQ. The CDR3 totals 17 residues. The CDR3 reads CASSTSRDRGKVDGYTF. CDR3 coding DNA: TGTGCCAGCAGCACCTCCCGGGACAGGGGGAAGGTTGATGGCTACACCTTC.

V gene TRBV20-1 combines with J gene TRBJ1-2; TRBD1 is a possible D gene (5 bases). The germline V gene has CDR1 DFQATT and CDR2 SNEGSKA (reference sequence). Trimming cost V 2 bases and J 8 bases, with 12 bases left between them. The CDR3 sequence is 12 residues long. For the CDR3, the DNA is TGCAGTGCTAGACGACAGCGAGTCGGCTACACCTTC. Translated: CSARRQRVGYTF.

The genes are TRBV27 and TRBJ2-2; 9 bases agree with TRBD1. The CDR3 covers 17 residues. Germline assignment: CDR1 MNHEY and CDR2 SMNVEV (reference sequence). Trimming cost V 1 base and J 5 bases; bases outside gene matches: 8. CDR3 loop: CASSLWWTGVGTGELFF. For the CDR3, the DNA is TGTGCCAGCAGTTTATGGTGGACAGGGGTTGGGACCGGGGAGCTGTTTTTT.

CDR3: CSATTHQFTHARGYGYTF. The CDR3 DNA sequence: TGCAGTGCTACCACCCATCAGTTTACCCACGCCAGGGGGTATGGCTACACCTTC. This sequence joins TRBV20-1 and TRBJ1-2, with TRBD1 identical over 7 bases. Germline CDR1 DFQATT, CDR2 SNEGSKA (reference sequence). CDR3 length: 18 residues. With V trimmed by 4 bases and J by 5 bases, 22 bases remained unmatched.

This clonotype was recorded a few times. CDR3 sequence reads: CASSTRSRDRPPVEQYV. CDR3 nucleotide sequence: TGTGCCAGCAGCACTCGATCCCGGGACCGCCCGCCTGTTGAGCAGTACGTC. The chain recombines TRBV7-8 with TRBJ2-7; D possibly uses TRBD1 or TRBD2 (5 bases each). The V end was cut by 5 bases, the J end by 7 bases, with 27 bases between. The CDR3 contains 17 residues. Per the germline V gene, CDR1 is SGHVS and CDR2 is FQNEAQ.

The V gene is TRBV6-1, the J gene TRBJ2-5; 14 bases are shared with TRBD2. This CDR3 comprises 16 residues. Germline CDR1 is MNHNS and CDR2 is SASEGT. J was trimmed by 5 bases and V by 4 bases; bases with no gene match: 6. The CDR3: CASSVTSGGAIETQYF. DNA for the CDR3: TGTGCCAGCAGTGTGACTAGCGGGGGGGCCATTGAGACCCAGTACTTC.

This clonotype was found a few times. The J gene is TRBJ2-7, the V gene TRBV7-9; 9 bases match TRBD1. Per the germline V gene, CDR1 is SEHNR and CDR2 is FQNEAQ (reference sequence). J lost 2 bases, V lost 1 base, and 6 bases had no gene match. There are 16 residues in the CDR3. The chain's CDR3 is CASSLEGGQGPYEQYV. In DNA, the CDR3 is TGTGCCAGCAGCTTAGAGGGGGGACAGGGACCCTACGAGCAGTACGTC.

The chain combines TRBV18 with TRBJ2-7; D may match TRBD1 or TRBD2 (5 bases each). Germline V gene sequence: CDR1 KGHSH, CDR2 LQKENI. The V end was cut by 0 bases, the J end by 0 bases, with 15 bases between. This CDR3 is built from 17 residues. CDR3 protein: CASSPPVREWGSYEQYF. The CDR3 bases are TGTGCCAGCTCACCACCGGTCAGGGAGTGGGGCTCCTACGAGCAGTACTTC. Complete variable domain (other parts from reference TRBV18 and TRBJ2-7): NAGVMQNPRHLVRRRGQEARLRCSPMKGHSHVYWYRQLPEEGLKFMVYLQKENIIDESGMPKERFSAEFPKEGPSILRIQQVVRGDSAAYFCASSPPVREWGSYEQYFGPGTRLTVT.

The chain couples TRBV7-6 to TRBJ2-1; 7 nucleotides agree with TRBD1. The CDR3 sequence is 14 residues long. Germline assignment: CDR1 SGHVS and CDR2 FNYEAQ. V lost 5 bases to trimming and J lost 5 bases; unmatched junction nucleotides: 6. The CDR3 sequence is CASSNRDSNNEQFF. CDR3 sequence (DNA): TGTGCCAGCAGCAACCGGGACAGTAACAATGAGCAGTTCTTC.

CDR3 sequence: CASSPPKPATGELFF. The CDR3 bases are TGCGCCAGCAGCCCGCCCAAACCTGCAACCGGGGAGCTGTTTTTT. The genes are TRBV5-1 and TRBJ2-2, with no clear D. The CDR3 is made up of 15 amino acids. V was pared by 4 bases and J by 5 bases, with 15 bases between. The germline CDR1 and CDR2 sequences are SGHRS and YFSETQ.

The V gene is TRBV5-5, the J gene TRBJ2-1; the match to TRBD1 covers 9 bases. With V trimmed by 5 bases and J by 7 bases, 4 bases remained unmatched. Germline V gives CDR1 SGHKS, CDR2 YYEKEE (reference sequence). The CDR3 sequence is 13 residues long. The CDR3 reads CASRLGQGNEQFF. The CDR3 coding sequence is TGTGCCAGCAGACTAGGACAGGGGAATGAGCAGTTCTTC.

The chain is built from TRBV6-6 and TRBJ2-7; D gene unclear. CDR3 length: 13 residues. Trimming removed 0 bases at V and 6 bases at J, with 9 bases between. In germline, CDR1 is MNHNY, CDR2 SVGAGI (reference sequence). The CDR3 nucleotides read TGTGCCAGCAGTTACTCGATTCAGATCGAGCAGTACTTC. It encodes CASSYSIQIEQYF.

This clonotype was detected ten times or more. The gene calls are TRBV7-2 and TRBJ2-3; 8 bases are a match to TRBD2. The germline V gene has CDR1 SGHTA and CDR2 FQGNSA. Trimming cost V 0 bases and J 0 bases; bases outside gene matches: 8. The CDR3 runs to 18 residues. The CDR3, as DNA: TGTGCCAGCAGCTTAGCACCTCAAGGCGGGGGGAGCACAGATACGCAGTATTTT. Encoded protein: CASSLAPQGGGSTDTQYF.

On this clonotype itself: With a much larger clone just one base away, this may be a read error. CDR3 in amino acids: CATLLRRARNNSPLHF. CDR3 DNA sequence: TGTGCCACCCTTTTGCGACGAGCCCGAAATAATTCACCCCTCCACTTT. The gene calls are TRBV6-8 and TRBJ1-6, with D unclear. With 10 bases removed from V and 5 bases from J, the gap between germline ends came to 21 bases. The CDR3 is 16 residues long. Germline loops: CDR1 MNHGY, CDR2 SAAAGT.